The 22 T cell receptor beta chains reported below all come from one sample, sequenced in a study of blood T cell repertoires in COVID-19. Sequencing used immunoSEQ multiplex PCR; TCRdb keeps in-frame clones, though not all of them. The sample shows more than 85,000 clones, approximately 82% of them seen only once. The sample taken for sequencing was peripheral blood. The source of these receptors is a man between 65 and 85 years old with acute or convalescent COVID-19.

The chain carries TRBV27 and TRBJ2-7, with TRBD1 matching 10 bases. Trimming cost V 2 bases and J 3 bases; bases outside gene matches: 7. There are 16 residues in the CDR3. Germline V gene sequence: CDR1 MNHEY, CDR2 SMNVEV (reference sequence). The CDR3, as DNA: TGTGCCAGCAGTTTAGCTGGGACAGGGGCCCTCTACGAGCAGTACTTC. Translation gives CASSLAGTGALYEQYF.

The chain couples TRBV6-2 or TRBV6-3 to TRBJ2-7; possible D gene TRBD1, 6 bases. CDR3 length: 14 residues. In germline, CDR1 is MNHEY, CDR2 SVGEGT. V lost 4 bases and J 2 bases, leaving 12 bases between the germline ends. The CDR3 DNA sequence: TGTGCCAGCAGTTCGAACAGGGTGCCCTACGAGCAGTACTTC. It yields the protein CASSSNRVPYEQYF.

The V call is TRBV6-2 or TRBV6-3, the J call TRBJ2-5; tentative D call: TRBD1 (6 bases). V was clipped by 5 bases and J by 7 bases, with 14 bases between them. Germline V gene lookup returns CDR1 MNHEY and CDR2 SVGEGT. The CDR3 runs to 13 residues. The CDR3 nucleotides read TGTGCCAGCAGTAAAACTACAGGGTCGACCCAGTACTTC. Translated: CASSKTTGSTQYF.

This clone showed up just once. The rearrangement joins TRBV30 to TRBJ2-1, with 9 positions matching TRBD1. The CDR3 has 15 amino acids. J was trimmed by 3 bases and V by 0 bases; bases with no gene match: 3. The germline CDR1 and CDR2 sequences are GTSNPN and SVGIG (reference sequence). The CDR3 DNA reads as TGTGCCTGGAGTGTTGGACAGGGGATCTACAATGAGCAGTTCTTC. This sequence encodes CAWSVGQGIYNEQFF.

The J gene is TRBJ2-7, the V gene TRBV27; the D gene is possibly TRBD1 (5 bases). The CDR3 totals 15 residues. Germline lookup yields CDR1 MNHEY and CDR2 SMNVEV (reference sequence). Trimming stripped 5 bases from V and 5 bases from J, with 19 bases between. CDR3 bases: TGTGCCAGCAGTCCGCCGAGGAAGGGGCGCAACGAGCAGTACTTC. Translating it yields CASSPPRKGRNEQYF.

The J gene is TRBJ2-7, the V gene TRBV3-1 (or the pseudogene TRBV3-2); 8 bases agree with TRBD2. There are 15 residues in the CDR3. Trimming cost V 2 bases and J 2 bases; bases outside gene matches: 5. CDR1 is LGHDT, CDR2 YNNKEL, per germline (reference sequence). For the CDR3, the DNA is TGTGCCAGCAGCCAACGGGGCGGGGGGACCTACGAGCAGTACTTC. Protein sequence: CASSQRGGGTYEQYF.

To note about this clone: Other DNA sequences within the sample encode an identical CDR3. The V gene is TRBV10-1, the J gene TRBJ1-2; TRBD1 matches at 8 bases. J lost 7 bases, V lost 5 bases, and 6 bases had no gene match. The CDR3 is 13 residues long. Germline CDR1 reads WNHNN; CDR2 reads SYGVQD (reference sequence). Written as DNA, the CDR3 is TGCGCCAGCAGTCCCGGACAGGGTGGTGGCTACACCTTC. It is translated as CASSPGQGGGYTF.

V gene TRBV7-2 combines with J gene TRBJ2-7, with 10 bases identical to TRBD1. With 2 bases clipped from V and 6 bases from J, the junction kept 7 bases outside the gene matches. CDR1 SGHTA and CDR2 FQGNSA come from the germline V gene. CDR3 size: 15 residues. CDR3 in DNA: TGTGCCAGCAGCTTAATGGGACAGGGGACCGGCGAGCAGTACTTC. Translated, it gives CASSLMGQGTGEQYF.

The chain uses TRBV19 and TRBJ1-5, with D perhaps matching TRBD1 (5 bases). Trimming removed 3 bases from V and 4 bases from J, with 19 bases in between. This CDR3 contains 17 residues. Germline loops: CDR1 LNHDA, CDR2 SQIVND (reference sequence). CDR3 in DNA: TGTGCCAGTAGTATCCTGTCGGGGGTCGCAAGTAATCAGCCCCAGCATTTT. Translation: CASSILSGVASNQPQHF. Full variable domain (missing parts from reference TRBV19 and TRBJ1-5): DGGITQSPKYLFRKEGQNVTLSCEQNLNHDAMYWYRQDPGQGLRLIYYSQIVNDFQKGDIAEGYSVSREKKESFPLTVTSAQKNPTAFYLCASSILSGVASNQPQHFGDGTRLSIL.

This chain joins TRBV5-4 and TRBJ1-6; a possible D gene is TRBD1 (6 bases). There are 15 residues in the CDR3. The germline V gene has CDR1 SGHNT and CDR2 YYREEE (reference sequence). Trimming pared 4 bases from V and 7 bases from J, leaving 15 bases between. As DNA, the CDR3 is TGTGCCAGCAGCCTACAGGGTCTGGCCAATTCACCCCTCCACTTT. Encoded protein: CASSLQGLANSPLHF.

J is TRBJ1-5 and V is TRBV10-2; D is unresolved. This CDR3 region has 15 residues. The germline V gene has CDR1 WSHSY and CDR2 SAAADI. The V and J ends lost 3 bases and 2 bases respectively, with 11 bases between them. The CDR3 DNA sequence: TGCGCCAGCAGTGAAAGTTTCGGGGGCAATCAGCCCCAGCATTTT. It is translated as CASSESFGGNQPQHF.

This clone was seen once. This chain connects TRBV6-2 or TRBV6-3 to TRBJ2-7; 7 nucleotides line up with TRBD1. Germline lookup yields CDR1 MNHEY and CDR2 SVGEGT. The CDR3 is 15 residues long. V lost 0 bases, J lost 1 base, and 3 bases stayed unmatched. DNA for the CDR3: TGTGCCAGCAGTTACTCTGTACAGGGGTCCTACGAGCAGTACTTC. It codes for CASSYSVQGSYEQYF.

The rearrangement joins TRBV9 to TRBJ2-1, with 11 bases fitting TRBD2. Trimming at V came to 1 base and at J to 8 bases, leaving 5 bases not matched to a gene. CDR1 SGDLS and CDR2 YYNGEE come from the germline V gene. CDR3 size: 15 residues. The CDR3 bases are TGTGCCAGCAGCGTAAGTCCTAGCGGGAGGCATGAGCAGTTCTTC. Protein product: CASSVSPSGRHEQFF.

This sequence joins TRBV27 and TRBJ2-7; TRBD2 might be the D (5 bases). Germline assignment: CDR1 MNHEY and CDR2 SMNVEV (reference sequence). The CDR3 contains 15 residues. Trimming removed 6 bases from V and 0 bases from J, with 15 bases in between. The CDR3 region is CASRDRGGASYEQYF. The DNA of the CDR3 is TGTGCCAGCAGGGACCGAGGAGGAGCCTCCTACGAGCAGTACTTC.

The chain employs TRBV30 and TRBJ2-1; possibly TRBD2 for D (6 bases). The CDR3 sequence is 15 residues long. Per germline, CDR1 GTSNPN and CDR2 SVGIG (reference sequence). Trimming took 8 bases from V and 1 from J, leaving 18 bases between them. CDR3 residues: CATAPSSASYNEQFF. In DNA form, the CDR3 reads TGTGCCACTGCTCCTTCTAGCGCTTCCTACAATGAGCAGTTCTTC.

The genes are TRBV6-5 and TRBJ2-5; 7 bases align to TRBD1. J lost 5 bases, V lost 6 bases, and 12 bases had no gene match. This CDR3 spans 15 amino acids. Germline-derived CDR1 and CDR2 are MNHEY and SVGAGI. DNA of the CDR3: TGTGCCAGCAGACGACAGGGTCATTCATCGGAGACCCAGTACTTC. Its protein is CASRRQGHSSETQYF.

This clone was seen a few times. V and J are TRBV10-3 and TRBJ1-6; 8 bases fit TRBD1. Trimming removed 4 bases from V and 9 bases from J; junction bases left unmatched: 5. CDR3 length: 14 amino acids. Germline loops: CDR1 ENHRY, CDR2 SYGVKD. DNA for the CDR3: TGTGCCATCAGTGTCGAAGGGACAGGTTCACCCCTCCACTTT. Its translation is CAISVEGTGSPLHF.

The CDR3 DNA sequence: TGTGCCAGCAGTTTTCGACAGGGGAAGGTTGGAAATCAGCCCCAGCATTTT. It translates to CASSFRQGKVGNQPQHF. V is TRBV28 and J is TRBJ1-5, with 8 bases that match TRBD1. The CDR3 sequence is 17 residues long. The germline V gene has CDR1 MDHEN and CDR2 SYDVKM. J lost 4 bases, V lost 3 bases, and 11 bases had no gene match.

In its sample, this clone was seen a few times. This CDR3 reads CASSPQAVLTGEQYF. The CDR3 DNA sequence: TGTGCCAGTAGCCCTCAGGCGGTGTTAACGGGAGAGCAGTACTTC. V and J are TRBV19 and TRBJ2-7, with D perhaps matching TRBD2 (5 bases). Germline CDR1 is LNHDA and CDR2 is SQIVND (reference sequence). Trimming shortened V by 6 bases and J by 7 bases, and 22 bases separated the two germline ends. The CDR3 consists of 15 residues.

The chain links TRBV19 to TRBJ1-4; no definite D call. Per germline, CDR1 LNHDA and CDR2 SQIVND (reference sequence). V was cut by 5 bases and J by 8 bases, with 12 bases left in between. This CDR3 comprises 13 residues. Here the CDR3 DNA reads TGTGCCAGTAGTCCCCGAGGTCGAGAAAAACTGTTTTTT. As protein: CASSPRGREKLFF.

The CDR3 reads CASSPPTQGVGGQETQYF. CDR3 in DNA: TGTGCCAGCAGCCCCCCAACTCAGGGGGTCGGGGGCCAAGAGACCCAGTACTTC. The rearrangement joins TRBV21-1 to TRBJ2-5; TRBD1 was called by the table and not checked on the DNA. TRBV21-1 is noted as a pseudogene. The CDR3 spans 18 residues.

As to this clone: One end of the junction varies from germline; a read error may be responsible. The CDR3 spells CTSSLALGQGWNEQFF. CDR3 bases: TGTACCAGCAGCTTAGCCTTGGGACAGGGTTGGAATGAGCAGTTCTTC. This rearrangement joins TRBV11-1 to TRBJ2-1, with 9 bases aligning to TRBD1. The CDR3 has 16 residues. CDR1 is SGHAT, CDR2 FQDESV, per germline (reference sequence).